A selection of T cell receptor beta chains follows, all from one sample in a study of T cell responses to AZD1222 COVID-19 vaccine. The data were produced by immunoSEQ multiplex PCR, yet TCRdb's version contains in-frame clones alone and is incomplete. The repertoire has about 86,000 clones, 90% of them found once; the top ten carry around 3%. The specimen was peripheral blood, collected on day 0 of AZD1222 vaccination. The receptors come from an adult in good health. The conserved cysteine and the conserved F or W are not part of the CDR3 here. Fields, in order: J gene, clone size, V gene, CDR3 protein. Part of the rows lack a size; the others show once, few, many or a class for expanded clones.

J gene: TRBJ1-1
clone size: -
V gene: TRBV28
CDR3 protein: ASRLDTEAF

J gene: TRBJ1-2
clone size: -
V gene: TRBV19
CDR3 protein: ASRPGTADGYT

J gene: TRBJ2-7
clone size: -
V gene: TRBV20-1
CDR3 protein: SARHSGEQY

J gene: TRBJ2-2
clone size: -
V gene: TRBV6-5
CDR3 protein: ASRDTNTGELF

J gene: TRBJ1-3
clone size: -
V gene: TRBV6-5
CDR3 protein: ASSYSFSGNTIY

J gene: TRBJ1-6
clone size: -
V gene: TRBV19
CDR3 protein: ASSITGFNSPLH

J gene: TRBJ2-1
clone size: -
V gene: TRBV3-1/TRBV3-2
CDR3 protein: ASSATGDSYNEQF

J gene: TRBJ2-7
clone size: -
V gene: TRBV11-3
CDR3 protein: ASIQADLSYEQY

J gene: TRBJ2-5
clone size: -
V gene: TRBV25-1
CDR3 protein: ASTGTGTNQETQY

J gene: TRBJ1-3
clone size: -
V gene: TRBV19
CDR3 protein: ASNAGQFGNTIY

J gene: TRBJ1-2
clone size: few
V gene: TRBV11-2
CDR3 protein: ASSFVGQAHSGYGYT

J gene: TRBJ1-5
clone size: -
V gene: TRBV6-1
CDR3 protein: ASSEAGWGNQPQH

J gene: TRBJ2-5
clone size: -
V gene: TRBV4-1
CDR3 protein: ASSPTRTGWTEGFKETQY

J gene: TRBJ1-5
clone size: -
V gene: TRBV10-2
CDR3 protein: ASSTTGGNQPQH

J gene: TRBJ2-1
clone size: once
V gene: TRBV30
CDR3 protein: AWSKYPPRGEFDNEQF

J gene: TRBJ1-5
clone size: -
V gene: TRBV30
CDR3 protein: AWSVRDRDNQPQH

J gene: TRBJ2-7
clone size: -
V gene: TRBV5-1
CDR3 protein: ASSLASDGDEQY

J gene: TRBJ2-5
clone size: -
V gene: TRBV5-5
CDR3 protein: ASSLRGTSGGSYQETQY

J gene: TRBJ1-2
clone size: -
V gene: TRBV28
CDR3 protein: ASSMGVGYGYT

J gene: TRBJ1-6
clone size: -
V gene: TRBV7-9
CDR3 protein: ASSSDREKNSPLH

J gene: TRBJ1-6
clone size: -
V gene: TRBV2
CDR3 protein: ASNTDSSYNSPLH

J gene: TRBJ2-7
clone size: few
V gene: TRBV28
CDR3 protein: ASRREQGKREQY

J gene: TRBJ1-5
clone size: -
V gene: TRBV19
CDR3 protein: ASSIDPATAYNQPQH

J gene: TRBJ1-1
clone size: -
V gene: TRBV3-1/TRBV3-2
CDR3 protein: ASSLVQGVNTEAF

J gene: TRBJ2-1
clone size: -
V gene: TRBV9
CDR3 protein: ASSKSGRANEQF

J gene: TRBJ2-5
clone size: -
V gene: TRBV5-1
CDR3 protein: ASKLAGGSFETQY

J gene: TRBJ2-1
clone size: -
V gene: TRBV5-1
CDR3 protein: ASSQGGGGNNEQF

J gene: TRBJ2-7
clone size: -
V gene: TRBV5-5
CDR3 protein: ASSPSYEQY

J gene: TRBJ1-2
clone size: -
V gene: TRBV4-2
CDR3 protein: ASSQARQGLTEFYGYT

J gene: TRBJ1-6
clone size: -
V gene: TRBV5-4
CDR3 protein: ASSFGDPTGSPLH

J gene: TRBJ2-1
clone size: -
V gene: TRBV14
CDR3 protein: ASSQVGLGSNEQF

J gene: TRBJ2-1
clone size: -
V gene: TRBV12-5
CDR3 protein: ASGLMASSNEQF